This TCR beta chain is from a study of metastatic and nonmetastatic thyroid tumors. In the study overall: Blood and tumor or nodule tissue repertoires from malignant and benign thyroid patients were compared.

The CDR3 has 14 amino acids. Trimming pared 3 bases from V and 6 bases from J, leaving 14 bases between. CDR1 and CDR2 from the germline V gene are DFQATT and SNEGSKA (reference sequence). Among the patients, none had received any treatment before thyroid surgery. TCRdb recomputed clones from the PCR reads via MiXCR. Here the sample spans almost 70,000 clones, 13% to 15% being singletons. This rearrangement joins TRBV20-1 to TRBJ2-2; TRBD1 is a possible D gene (5 bases). This TCR came from a male donor with papillary thyroid cancer or a benign thyroid nodule (not recorded which). Some clones in this sample may be carry-over from other donors' samples. The specimen sequenced was blood. In DNA, the CDR3 is TGCAGTGCTAGGCCACATCAGGGATCCGGGGAGCTGTTTTTT. Its protein is CSARPHQGSGELFF.